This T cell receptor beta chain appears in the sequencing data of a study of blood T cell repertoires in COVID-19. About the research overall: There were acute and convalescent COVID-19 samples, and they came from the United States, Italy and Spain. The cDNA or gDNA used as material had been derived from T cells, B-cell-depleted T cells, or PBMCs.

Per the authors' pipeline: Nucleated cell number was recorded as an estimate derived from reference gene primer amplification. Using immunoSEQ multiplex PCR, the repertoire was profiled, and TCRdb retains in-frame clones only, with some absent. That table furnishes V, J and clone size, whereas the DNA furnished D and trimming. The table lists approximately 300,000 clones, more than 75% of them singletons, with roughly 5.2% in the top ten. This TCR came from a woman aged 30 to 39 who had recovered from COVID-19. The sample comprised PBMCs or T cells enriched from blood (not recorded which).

DNA for the CDR3: TGTGCCAGCAGCTCGGGCACTAGCCGGGAGACCCAGTACTTC. Translation: CASSSGTSRETQYF. This chain links TRBV7-2 with TRBJ2-5; weak D call: TRBD2 (6 bases). Germline CDR1 and CDR2: SGHTA and FQGNSA. The CDR3 length is 14 residues. Trimming took off 4 bases at V and 5 bases at J, with 14 bases between the two ends. Filled out from reference TRBV7-2 and TRBJ2-5, the complete variable domain reads GAGVSQSPSNKVTEKGKDVELRCDPISGHTALYWYRQSLGQGLEFLIYFQGNSAPDKSGLPSDRFSAERTGGSVSTLTIQRTQQEDSAVYLCASSSGTSRETQYFGPGTRLLVL.